This passage covers 9 T cell receptor beta chains from one sample sequenced in a study of T cell changes during pregnancy in multiple sclerosis. Libraries were prepared by immunoSEQ multiplex PCR; TCRdb keeps only in-frame clonotypes and omits some of them. The sample lists some 100,000 clones; more than 90% were seen once. Sequencing used peripheral blood, obtained in the second trimester of pregnancy. The receptors stem from a female donor with multiple sclerosis, enrolled in a pregnancy study.

The genes are TRBV5-6 and TRBJ2-1; tentative D call: TRBD2 (6 bases). V was shortened by 4 bases and J by 7 bases, with 21 bases between the two germline ends. CDR3 length equals 16 residues. Per germline, CDR1 SGHDT and CDR2 YYEEEE. The CDR3 DNA is TGTGCCAGCAGCCCCCTGAGGGACTGGGTAGGGAATGAGCAGTTCTTC. Amino acids: CASSPLRDWVGNEQFF.

This chain connects TRBV6-6 to TRBJ2-4, with TRBD1 matching 8 bases. V lost 5 bases, J lost 4 bases, and 4 bases stayed unmatched. Germline V gene sequence: CDR1 MNHNY, CDR2 SVGAGI (reference sequence). The CDR3 loop spans 14 amino acids. The CDR3 DNA reads TGTGCCAGCAGTCCCCGGACAGGGAAAAACATTCAGTACTTC. This codes for CASSPRTGKNIQYF.

The chain employs TRBV28 and TRBJ2-1; D is unclear. V was shortened by 6 bases and J by 10 bases, with 13 bases between the two germline ends. The germline CDR1 and CDR2 sequences are MDHEN and SYDVKM. This CDR3 has 12 amino acids. The CDR3 DNA reads TGTGCCAGCAGCGAGCTCTCCTTGGAGCAGTTCTTC. This translates into CASSELSLEQFF.

V is TRBV2 and J is TRBJ1-2; 7 bases map to TRBD1. J was trimmed by 10 bases and V by 5 bases; bases with no gene match: 13. From germline, CDR1 is SNHLY and CDR2 FYNNEI. The CDR3 is 14 residues long. CDR3 sequence (DNA): TGTGCCAGCAGTAGGATCCGGGACAGCAAAAACTACACCTTC. Encoded protein: CASSRIRDSKNYTF.

The rearrangement uses TRBV7-9 and TRBJ1-4, with 7 nucleotides matching TRBD1. The V and J ends lost 4 bases and 7 bases, in that order; junction bases with no gene match: 6. Germline CDR1 reads SEHNR; CDR2 reads FQNEAQ (reference sequence). The CDR3 totals 14 residues. This CDR3 is CASSSGGFGEKLFF. CDR3 DNA: TGTGCCAGCAGCTCAGGGGGATTCGGTGAAAAACTGTTTTTT.

J is TRBJ2-7 and V is TRBV2; tentative D call: TRBD1 (6 bases). Between the trimmed V and J ends, which lost 5 bases and 1 base, there was a span of 21 bases. The CDR3 consists of 17 residues. Germline V gene lookup returns CDR1 SNHLY and CDR2 FYNNEI. The CDR3 bases are TGTGCCAGCAGTATTATGTCAGGGGACCCCGTTTCCTACGAGCAGTACTTC. This encodes CASSIMSGDPVSYEQYF.

The chain links TRBV27 to TRBJ1-2; D is possibly TRBD1 (6 bases). Germline V gene data show CDR1 as MNHEY and CDR2 as SMNVEV (reference sequence). CDR3 length: 17 amino acids. V gave up 6 bases and J gave up 6 bases, with 26 bases separating them. CDR3 sequence reads: CASSFIPLLQGLDGYTF. The DNA for the CDR3 is TGTGCCAGCAGCTTTATCCCCCTCCTACAGGGATTAGATGGCTACACCTTC.

The chain recombines TRBV6-5 with TRBJ1-2, with 7 bases aligning to TRBD1. The CDR3 has 14 residues. V lost 8 bases and J lost 7; bases outside the gene matches: 13. Germline CDR1 MNHEY, CDR2 SVGAGI. CDR3 nucleotides: TGTGCCAGCTCAGGGGGGCAGGGGTGGGGTGGCTACACCTTC. Its translation is CASSGGQGWGGYTF.

V and J are TRBV18 and TRBJ1-1, with D possibly TRBD1 on 5 matching bases. CDR3 length: 13 residues. Germline CDR1 and CDR2: KGHSH and LQKENI. Deletions cut 5 bases from V and 6 bases from J, with 13 bases between. Here the CDR3 DNA reads TGTGCCAGCTCAATAGAGCGGGACGCTGAAGCTTTCTTT. Its translation is CASSIERDAEAFF.